What follows are 20 T cell receptor beta chains derived from one specimen sequenced in a study of blood T cell repertoires in COVID-19. Clones were read by immunoSEQ multiplex PCR, and TCRdb kept only the in-frame ones, dropping some. The sample yields roughly 120,000 clones, 74% seen once. The sequencing input was peripheral blood. Every receptor here comes from a man older than 75 with COVID-19, enrolled during active disease.

The chain links TRBV27 to TRBJ2-5; TRBD2 is a possible D gene (6 bases). Per the germline V gene, CDR1 is MNHEY and CDR2 is SMNVEV (reference sequence). V dropped 1 base and J dropped 3 bases, with 12 bases sitting between them. This CDR3 has 15 amino acids. The DNA of the CDR3 is TGTGCCAGCAGTTTATGGTCGGGGGTGGAAGAGACCCAGTACTTC. Translated: CASSLWSGVEETQYF.

The chain uses TRBV13 and TRBJ2-1; D remains ambiguous. The CDR3 sequence is 13 residues long. Germline CDR1 reads PRHDT; CDR2 reads FYEKMQ (reference sequence). Trimming shortened V by 3 bases and J by 6 bases, and 9 bases separated the two germline ends. The CDR3 bases are TGTGCCAGCAGCTTTCTTCGAGGCAATGAGCAGTTCTTC. As protein: CASSFLRGNEQFF.

V usage is TRBV15 and J usage is TRBJ2-1, with a weak D call TRBD2 (5 bases). The CDR3 runs to 14 residues. V was cut by 2 bases and J by 6 bases, with 11 bases left in between. The germline V gene encodes CDR1 LNHNV and CDR2 YYDKDF (reference sequence). CDR3 nucleotide sequence: TGTGCCACCAGCAGACTAACTAGTTTCAATGAGCAGTTCTTC. Its translation: CATSRLTSFNEQFF.

The V gene is TRBV28, the J gene TRBJ2-7; 10 bases are a match to TRBD1. V shed 7 bases and J 5 bases; nucleotides not matched to a gene: 8. The CDR3 consists of 14 residues. Germline CDR1 reads MDHEN; CDR2 reads SYDVKM. CDR3 in amino acids: CASKPGQGFHEQYF. DNA of the CDR3: TGTGCCAGCAAACCGGGACAGGGGTTCCACGAGCAGTACTTC.

This clone was detected only once. The chain combines TRBV7-9 with TRBJ1-1, with TRBD1 as a possible D gene (6 bases). The germline CDR1 and CDR2 sequences are SEHNR and FQNEAQ (reference sequence). Trimming cost V 7 bases and J 6 bases, with 12 bases left between them. This CDR3 is 12 amino acids long. CDR3 in DNA: TGTGCCAGCATAACAGGGCTCTCTGAAGCTTTCTTT. Its protein product is CASITGLSEAFF. The whole variable domain, remainder taken from reference TRBV7-9 and TRBJ1-1, is DTGVSQNPRHKITKRGQNVTFRCDPISEHNRLYWYRQTLGQGPEFLTYFQNEAQLEKSRLLSDRFSAERPKGSFSTLEIQRTEQGDSAMYLCASITGLSEAFFGQGTRLTVV.

The V gene is TRBV4-1, the J gene TRBJ2-5, with 8 bases identical to TRBD1. This CDR3 is 14 amino acids long. Germline V CDR1 and CDR2: MGHRA, YSYEKL. V lost 1 base to trimming and J lost 5 bases; unmatched junction nucleotides: 3. The DNA of the CDR3 is TGCGCCAGCAGCCAAGCCGGGACAGGCGAGACCCAGTACTTC. It translates to CASSQAGTGETQYF.

The V gene is TRBV3-1 (or the pseudogene TRBV3-2), the J gene TRBJ2-1; 8 bases match TRBD2. CDR1 is LGHDT and CDR2 is YNNKEL in the germline V gene (reference sequence). CDR3 length: 14 amino acids. The J segment lost 4 bases and the V segment lost 4 bases, leaving 3 bases of the junction unmatched. This CDR3 is CASSRQRGYNEQFF. CDR3 nucleotides: TGTGCCAGCAGCCGACAGCGGGGGTACAATGAGCAGTTCTTC.

The chain carries TRBV11-2 and TRBJ2-7; no clear D. The CDR3 runs 14 residues. Germline V gene data show CDR1 as SGHAT and CDR2 as FQNNGV. V lost 5 bases, J lost 2 bases, and 13 bases lay in between. The CDR3 is CASSNTIGAYEQYF. The DNA of the CDR3 is TGTGCCAGCAGCAATACTATAGGTGCCTACGAGCAGTACTTC.

The table lists this clone with many counts. The genes are TRBV6-5 and TRBJ2-2; D unresolved. V lost 6 bases to trimming and J lost 9 bases, with 14 bases between them. Germline CDR1 is MNHEY and CDR2 is SVGAGI. This CDR3 has 13 amino acids. CDR3 coding DNA: TGTGCCAGCAGCCTCTTAGAAGCTTGGGAGCTGTTTTTT. Translation gives CASSLLEAWELFF.

The chain links TRBV5-4 to TRBJ2-2, with TRBD1 matching 12 bases. Germline V CDR1 and CDR2: SGHNT, YYREEE (reference sequence). Germline trimming cut 4 bases from V and 4 bases from J; bases unmatched to any gene: 5. The CDR3 is 16 amino acids. CDR3 residues: CASSPGQGATTGELFF. The CDR3 coding sequence is TGTGCCAGCAGCCCGGGACAGGGGGCCACCACCGGGGAGCTGTTTTTT.

V usage is TRBV28 and J usage is TRBJ1-5, with 7 bases aligning to TRBD1. Germline CDR1 reads MDHEN; CDR2 reads SYDVKM. V gave up 5 bases and J gave up 7 bases; unmatched junction bases: 8. There are 14 residues in the CDR3. The CDR3, as DNA: TGTGCCAGCAGTGGGGAACAGGGGTGGCAGCCCCAGCATTTT. Translation gives CASSGEQGWQPQHF.

The V and J genes are TRBV5-1 and TRBJ2-3; 8 nucleotides align to TRBD1. Germline CDR1 and CDR2: SGHRS and YFSETQ. After removal of 4 bases from V and 2 bases from J, the junction contained 15 bases not matched to a gene. The CDR3 is 18 amino acids. The CDR3 loop reads CASSPGDRGMGDTDTQYF. DNA for the CDR3: TGCGCCAGCAGCCCGGGCGACAGGGGCATGGGTGACACAGATACGCAGTATTTT.

J is TRBJ1-5 and V is TRBV10-1; TRBD1 might be the D (5 bases). The CDR3 totals 21 residues. The ends were cut back, 2 bases at V and 0 bases at J, with 26 bases in the middle. Germline V gene data show CDR1 as WNHNN and CDR2 as SYGVQD (reference sequence). The CDR3 loop is CASSEHGGARKGEYSNQPQHF. The CDR3 nucleotides read TGCGCCAGCAGTGAGCACGGAGGGGCGAGGAAAGGGGAATATAGCAATCAGCCCCAGCATTTT.

The chain links TRBV30 to TRBJ1-5; a possible D gene is TRBD1 (6 bases). With 4 bases removed from V and 6 bases from J, the gap between germline ends came to 13 bases. The germline CDR1 and CDR2 sequences are GTSNPN and SVGIG (reference sequence). The CDR3 loop spans 13 amino acids. The CDR3 loop is CAWTGVEGQPQHF. The DNA of the CDR3 is TGTGCCTGGACAGGGGTTGAAGGTCAGCCCCAGCATTTT.

CDR3 sequence reads: CASSSQSRDRNEKLFF. The CDR3 region has the DNA TGTGCCAGCAGCTCTCAAAGCCGGGACAGGAATGAAAAACTGTTTTTT. This chain joins TRBV12-1 and TRBJ1-4; the table names TRBD1, a call not compared with the DNA. TRBV12-1 represents a pseudogene. CDR3 length equals 16 residues.

V and J are TRBV24-1 and TRBJ2-3, with TRBD1 as a possible D gene (6 bases). The germline CDR1 and CDR2 sequences are KGHDR and SFDVKD. The CDR3 length is 14 residues. Trimming left V 8 bases short and J 6 bases short, with 17 bases between. CDR3 bases: TGTGCCACCAAAGAACAAGGGGGTCCGGATACGCAGTATTTT. Protein product: CATKEQGGPDTQYF.

This rearrangement joins TRBV5-8 to TRBJ2-1; D is uncertain. The CDR3 runs to 14 residues. Germline V gene data show CDR1 as SGHTS and CDR2 as YDEGEE. Trimming took 0 bases from V and 0 from J, leaving 4 bases between them. Written as DNA, the CDR3 is TGTGCCAGCAGCTTGGAGCCCTCCTACAATGAGCAGTTCTTC. It codes for CASSLEPSYNEQFF.

The table lists this clone with many counts. This chain links TRBV28 with TRBJ1-2; D unresolved. The CDR3 contains 15 residues. V was cut by 6 bases and J by 8 bases, with 22 bases left in between. Germline V gene sequence: CDR1 MDHEN, CDR2 SYDVKM. In DNA, the CDR3 is TGTGCCAGCAGGAGCCCGGTGTCTGGCGGGAACGGCTACACCTTC. Amino acids: CASRSPVSGGNGYTF.

The chain joins TRBV5-1 to TRBJ2-3, with 9 bases fitting TRBD2. The CDR3 is made up of 17 amino acids. Germline CDR1 reads SGHRS; CDR2 reads YFSETQ. V was clipped by 0 bases and J by 0 bases; unmatched bases: 5. In DNA form, the CDR3 reads TGCGCCAGCAGCTTGGAACCTAGCGGGACTAGCACAGATACGCAGTATTTT. Translation gives CASSLEPSGTSTDTQYF.

This clone appeared many times. This chain joins TRBV6-5 and TRBJ2-7; 9 nucleotides match TRBD1. Looked up from germline, CDR1 is MNHEY and CDR2 is SVGAGI. The CDR3 sequence is 13 residues long. V lost 10 bases, J lost 3 bases, and 7 bases stayed unmatched. The CDR3 loop reads CATQQGASYEQYF. Written as DNA, the CDR3 is TGTGCCACCCAACAGGGGGCAAGCTACGAGCAGTACTTC.